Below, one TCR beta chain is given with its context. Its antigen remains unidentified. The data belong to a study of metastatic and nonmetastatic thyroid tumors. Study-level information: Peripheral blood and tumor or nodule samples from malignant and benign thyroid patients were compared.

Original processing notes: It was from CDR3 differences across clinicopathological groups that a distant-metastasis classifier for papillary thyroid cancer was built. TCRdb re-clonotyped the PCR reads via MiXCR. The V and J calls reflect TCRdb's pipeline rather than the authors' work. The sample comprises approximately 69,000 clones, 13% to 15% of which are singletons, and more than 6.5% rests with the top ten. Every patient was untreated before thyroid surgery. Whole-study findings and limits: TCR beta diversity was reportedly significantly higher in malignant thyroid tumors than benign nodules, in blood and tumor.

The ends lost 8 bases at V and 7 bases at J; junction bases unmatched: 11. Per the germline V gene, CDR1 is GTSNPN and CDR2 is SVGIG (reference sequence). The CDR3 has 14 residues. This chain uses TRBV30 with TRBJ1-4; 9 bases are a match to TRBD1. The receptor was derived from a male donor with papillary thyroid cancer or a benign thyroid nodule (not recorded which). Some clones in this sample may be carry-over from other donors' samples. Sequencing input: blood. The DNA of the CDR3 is TGTGCCCGGACCACCGGGACAGGGATTGAAAAACTGTTTTTT. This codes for CARTTGTGIEKLFF.